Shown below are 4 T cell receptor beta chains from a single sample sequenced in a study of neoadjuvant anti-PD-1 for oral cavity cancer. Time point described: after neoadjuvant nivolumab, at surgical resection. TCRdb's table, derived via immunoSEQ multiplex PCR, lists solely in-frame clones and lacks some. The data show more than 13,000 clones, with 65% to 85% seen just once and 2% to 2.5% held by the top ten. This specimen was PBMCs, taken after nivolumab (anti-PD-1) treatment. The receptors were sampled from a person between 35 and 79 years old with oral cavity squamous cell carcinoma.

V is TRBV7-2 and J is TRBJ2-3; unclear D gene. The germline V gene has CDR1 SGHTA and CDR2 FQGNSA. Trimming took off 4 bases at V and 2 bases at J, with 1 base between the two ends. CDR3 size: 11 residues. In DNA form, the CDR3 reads TGTGCCAGCAGCTACACAGATACGCAGTATTTT. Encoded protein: CASSYTDTQYF.

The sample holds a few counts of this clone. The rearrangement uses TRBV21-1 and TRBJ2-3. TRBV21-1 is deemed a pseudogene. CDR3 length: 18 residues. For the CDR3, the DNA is TGTGCCAGCAGCAAACCCCGGTGGGGCGGGCTTAGCACAGATACGCAGTATTTT. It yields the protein CASSKPRWGGLSTDTQYF.

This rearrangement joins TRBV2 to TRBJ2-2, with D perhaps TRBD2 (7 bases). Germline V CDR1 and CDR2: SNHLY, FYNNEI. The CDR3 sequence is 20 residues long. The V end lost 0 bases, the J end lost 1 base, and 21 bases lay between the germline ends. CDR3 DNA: TGTGCCAGCAGTGAAGCGGGGGCTAGCGGACTAAAAGTGAACACCGGGGAGCTGTTTTTT. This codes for CASSEAGASGLKVNTGELFF.

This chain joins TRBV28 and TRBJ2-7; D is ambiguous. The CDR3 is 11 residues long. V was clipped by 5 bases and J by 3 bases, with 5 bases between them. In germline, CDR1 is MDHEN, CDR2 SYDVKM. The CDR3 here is CASSGDYEQYF. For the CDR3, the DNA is TGTGCCAGCAGTGGGGACTACGAGCAGTACTTC.